The T cell receptor (beta chain) under discussion was sequenced for a study of control samples from healthy donors and cancer patients. This CDR3 spans 20 amino acids. CDR1 and CDR2 (germline): LGHDT, YNNKEL (reference sequence). V lost 4 bases and J lost 4; bases outside the gene matches: 18. Profiling relied on immunoSEQ multiplex PCR, and the TCRdb table lists in-frame clones only, not all of them. The table records under 200,000 clones, around 88% of them present only once. Source material: blood. This clonotype originated in a woman aged 30 to 39 in good health. J is TRBJ2-3 and V is TRBV3-1 (or the pseudogene TRBV3-2); 12 positions match TRBD2. CDR3 DNA sequence: TGTGCCAGCAGCCGTACTAGCGGGGGGACCCATAGACTCGAGGCAGATACGCAGTATTTT. Encoded protein: CASSRTSGGTHRLEADTQYF.